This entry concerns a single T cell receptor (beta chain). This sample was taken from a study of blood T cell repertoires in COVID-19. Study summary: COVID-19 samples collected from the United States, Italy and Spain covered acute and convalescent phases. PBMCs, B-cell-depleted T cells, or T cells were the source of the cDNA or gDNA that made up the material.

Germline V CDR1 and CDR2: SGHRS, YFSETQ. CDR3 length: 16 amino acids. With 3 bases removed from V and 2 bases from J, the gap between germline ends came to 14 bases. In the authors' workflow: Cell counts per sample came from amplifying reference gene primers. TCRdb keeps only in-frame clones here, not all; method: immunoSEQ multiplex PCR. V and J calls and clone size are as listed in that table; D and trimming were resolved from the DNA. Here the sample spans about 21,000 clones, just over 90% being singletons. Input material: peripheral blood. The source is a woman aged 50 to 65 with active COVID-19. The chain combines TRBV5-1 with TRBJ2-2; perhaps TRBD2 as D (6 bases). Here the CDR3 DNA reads TGCGCCAGCAGCTCGACTAGATGGGGCAACACCGGGGAGCTGTTTTTT. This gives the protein CASSSTRWGNTGELFF.